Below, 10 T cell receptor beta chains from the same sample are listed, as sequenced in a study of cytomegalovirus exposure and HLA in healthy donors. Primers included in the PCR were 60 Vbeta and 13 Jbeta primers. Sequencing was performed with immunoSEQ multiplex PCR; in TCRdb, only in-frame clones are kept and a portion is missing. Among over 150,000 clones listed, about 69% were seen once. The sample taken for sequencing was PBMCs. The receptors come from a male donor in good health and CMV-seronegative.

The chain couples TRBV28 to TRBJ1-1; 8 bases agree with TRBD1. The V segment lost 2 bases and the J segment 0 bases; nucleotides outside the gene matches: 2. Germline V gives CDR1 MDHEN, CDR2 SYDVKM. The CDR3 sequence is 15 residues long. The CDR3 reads CASSLGDRLNTEAFF. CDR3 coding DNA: TGTGCCAGCAGTTTAGGGGACAGGCTGAACACTGAAGCTTTCTTT.

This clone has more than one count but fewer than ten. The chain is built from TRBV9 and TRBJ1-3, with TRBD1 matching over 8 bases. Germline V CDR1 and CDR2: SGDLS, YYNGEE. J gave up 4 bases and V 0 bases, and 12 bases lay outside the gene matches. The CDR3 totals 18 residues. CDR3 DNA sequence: TGTGCCAGCAGCGTAGCTGGGCAGGGGGCCCTCGGGGGAAACACCATATATTTT. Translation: CASSVAGQGALGGNTIYF.

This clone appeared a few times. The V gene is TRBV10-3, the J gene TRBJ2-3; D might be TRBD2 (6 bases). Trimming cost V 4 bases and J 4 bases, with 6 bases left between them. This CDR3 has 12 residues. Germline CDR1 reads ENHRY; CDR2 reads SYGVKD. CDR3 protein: CAISGGADTQYF. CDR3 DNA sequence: TGTGCCATCAGTGGGGGGGCAGATACGCAGTATTTT.

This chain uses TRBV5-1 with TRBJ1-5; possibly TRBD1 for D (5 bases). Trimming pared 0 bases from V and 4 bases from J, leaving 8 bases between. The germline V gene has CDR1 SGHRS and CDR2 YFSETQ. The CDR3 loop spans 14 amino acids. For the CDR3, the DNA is TGCGCCAGCAGCTTGGACGGACAAAATCAGCCCCAGCATTTT. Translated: CASSLDGQNQPQHF.

CDR3 residues: CASSPNRWHRGRQPQHF. The CDR3 nucleotides are TGCGCCAGCAGTCCGAATCGCTGGCACAGGGGGCGACAGCCCCAGCATTTT. The chain uses TRBV23-1 and TRBJ1-5; 9 bases map to TRBD1. TRBV23-1 is placed among ORFs of uncertain function. Unmatched junction bases numbered 14, after V lost 4 bases and J lost 7 bases. CDR3 length equals 17 residues.

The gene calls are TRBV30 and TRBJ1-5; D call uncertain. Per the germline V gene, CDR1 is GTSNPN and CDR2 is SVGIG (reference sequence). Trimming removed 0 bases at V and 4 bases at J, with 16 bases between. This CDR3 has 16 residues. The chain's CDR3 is CAWSVREWAMNQPQHF. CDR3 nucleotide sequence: TGTGCCTGGAGTGTGAGGGAGTGGGCCATGAATCAGCCCCAGCATTTT. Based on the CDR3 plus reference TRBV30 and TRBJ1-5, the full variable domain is SQTIHQWPATLVQPVGSPLSLECTVEGTSNPNLYWYRQAAGRGLQLLFYSVGIGQISSEVPQNLSASRPQDRQFILSSKKLLLSDSGFYLCAWSVREWAMNQPQHFGDGTRLSIL.

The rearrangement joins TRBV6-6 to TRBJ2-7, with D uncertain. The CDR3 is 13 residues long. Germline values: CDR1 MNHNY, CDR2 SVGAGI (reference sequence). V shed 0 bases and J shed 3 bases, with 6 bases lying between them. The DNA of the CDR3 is TGTGCCAGCAGTTACTCGGCGGTCTACGAGCAGTACTTC. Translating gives CASSYSAVYEQYF.

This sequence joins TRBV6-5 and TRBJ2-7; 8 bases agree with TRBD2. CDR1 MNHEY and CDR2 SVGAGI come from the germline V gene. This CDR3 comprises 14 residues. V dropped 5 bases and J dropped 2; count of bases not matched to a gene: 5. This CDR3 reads CASSQTSDPYEQYF. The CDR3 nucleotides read TGTGCCAGCAGTCAGACTAGCGACCCCTACGAGCAGTACTTC.

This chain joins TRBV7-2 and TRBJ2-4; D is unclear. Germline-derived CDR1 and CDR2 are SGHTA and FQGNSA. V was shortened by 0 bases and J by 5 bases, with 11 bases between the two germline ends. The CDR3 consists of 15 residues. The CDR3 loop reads CASSLAREIENIQYF. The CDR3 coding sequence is TGTGCCAGCAGCTTAGCTCGAGAAATTGAAAACATTCAGTACTTC.

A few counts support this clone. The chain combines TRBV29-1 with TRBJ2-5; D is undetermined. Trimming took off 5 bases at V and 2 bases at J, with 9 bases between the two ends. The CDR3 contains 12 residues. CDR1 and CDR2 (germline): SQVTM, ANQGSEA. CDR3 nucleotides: TGCAGCGTTCTTAAGACTCAAGAGACCCAGTACTTC. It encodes CSVLKTQETQYF.